Below, 3 T cell receptor beta chains from the same sample are listed, as sequenced in a study of blood T cell repertoires in COVID-19. Profiled with immunoSEQ multiplex PCR; TCRdb holds only in-frame clones, not every one. Of roughly 230,000 clones in the sample, almost 85% were seen once. The sample was peripheral blood. The receptors were sampled from a man between 45 and 60 years old with acute or convalescent COVID-19.

The chain combines TRBV11-3 with TRBJ2-2; TRBD1 agrees at 10 bases. Germline V gene sequence: CDR1 SGHNT, CDR2 YENEEA. Losses at the gene ends were 5 bases for V and 5 bases for J; bases not matched to a gene: 8. The CDR3 length is 16 residues. CDR3 amino acids: CASSPGGQGRTGELFF. CDR3 DNA: TGTGCCAGCAGCCCAGGGGGACAGGGGCGAACCGGGGAGCTGTTTTTT. Together with reference TRBV11-3 and TRBJ2-2, the CDR3 gives the full variable domain: EAGVVQSPRYKIIEKKQPVAFWCNPISGHNTLYWYLQNLGQGPELLIRYENEEAVDDSQLPKDRFSAERLKGVDSTLKIQPAELGDSAVYLCASSPGGQGRTGELFFGEGSRLTVL.

The genes are TRBV7-4 and TRBJ2-3, with D perhaps TRBD2 (6 bases). Germline V gene data show CDR1 as SGHVT and CDR2 as SQSDAQ. The CDR3 extends over 15 amino acids. The germline V and J ends were trimmed by 5 bases and 2 bases, with 14 bases remaining between them. As DNA, the CDR3 is TGTGCCAGCAGCCCCGGGACTGGAATCACAGATACGCAGTATTTT. Translated: CASSPGTGITDTQYF.

The CDR3 DNA sequence: TGTGCCAGCGGGACTGCCTTGACCGGGGAGCTGTTTTTT. As protein: CASGTALTGELFF. This chain connects TRBV6-5 to TRBJ2-2; D is possibly TRBD2 (6 bases). This CDR3 has 13 residues. Deletions cut 8 bases from V and 5 bases from J, with 12 bases between. Germline V gene lookup returns CDR1 MNHEY and CDR2 SVGAGI.